The clone carrying this TCR beta chain was seen more than once but under ten times. The antigen is undetermined. This entry comes from a study of T cells after yellow fever vaccination. TCRdb re-analysed the 5' RACE reads in MiXCR, keeping a single row per CDR3 protein. The profile shows about 260,000 distinct CDR3 sequences, 13% of them singletons. The CDR3 loop spans 12 amino acids. Germline CDR1 DFQATT, CDR2 SNEGSKA (reference sequence). Trimming pared 6 bases from V and 2 bases from J, leaving 10 bases between. Study results and caveats: Bulk-population clonotypes that are abundant could appear as contaminants in FACS-sorted repertoires.

The receptor comes from a man aged 30 to 45 who received the YFV17D yellow fever vaccine. Material: CD4+ T cells sorted from PBMCs, obtained 45 days after the yellow fever booster vaccination. V and J are TRBV20-1 and TRBJ1-2; D call uncertain. The CDR3: CSAPPTNYGYTF. Here the CDR3 DNA reads TGCAGTGCCCCCCCCACAAACTATGGCTACACCTTC.